Sequencing of this T cell receptor beta chain was carried out in a study of cytomegalovirus exposure and HLA in healthy donors. The study ran its PCR with 60 Vbeta and 13 Jbeta primers. TCRdb keeps only in-frame clones here, not all; method: immunoSEQ multiplex PCR. This table holds tens of thousands of clones, more than 80% found once. As concerns this clone: The antigen is undetermined.

Regarding the study as a whole: As a later analysis showed, several of the most significant clusters appeared to be linked to common viral pathogens.

Germline V CDR1 and CDR2: MDHEN, SYDVKM. V dropped 2 bases and J dropped 4; count of bases not matched to a gene: 8. This CDR3 is 16 amino acids long. Specimen: PBMCs. This clonotype was sampled from a woman aged 30 to 39 in good health and CMV-seronegative. The V call is TRBV28, the J call TRBJ1-5, with 7 nucleotides matching TRBD1. This CDR3 is CASSLVSGQNNQPQHF. CDR3 sequence (DNA): TGTGCCAGCAGTTTAGTGTCGGGACAGAATAATCAGCCCCAGCATTTT.